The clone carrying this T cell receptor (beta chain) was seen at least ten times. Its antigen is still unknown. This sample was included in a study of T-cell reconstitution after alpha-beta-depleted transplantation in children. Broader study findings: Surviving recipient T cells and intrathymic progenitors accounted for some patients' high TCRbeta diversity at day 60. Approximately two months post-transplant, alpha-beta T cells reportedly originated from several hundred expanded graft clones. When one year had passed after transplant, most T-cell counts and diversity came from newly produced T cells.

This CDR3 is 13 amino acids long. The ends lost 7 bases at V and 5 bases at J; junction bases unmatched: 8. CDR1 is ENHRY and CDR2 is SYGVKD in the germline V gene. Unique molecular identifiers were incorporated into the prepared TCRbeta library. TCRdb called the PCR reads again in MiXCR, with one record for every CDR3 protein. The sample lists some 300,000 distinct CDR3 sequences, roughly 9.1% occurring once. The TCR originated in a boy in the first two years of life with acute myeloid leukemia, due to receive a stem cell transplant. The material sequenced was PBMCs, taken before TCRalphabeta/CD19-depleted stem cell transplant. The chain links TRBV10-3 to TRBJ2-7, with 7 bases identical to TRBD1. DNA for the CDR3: TGTGCCATCAAGAGGGGGCAGGGGGACGAGCAGTACTTC. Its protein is CAIKRGQGDEQYF.